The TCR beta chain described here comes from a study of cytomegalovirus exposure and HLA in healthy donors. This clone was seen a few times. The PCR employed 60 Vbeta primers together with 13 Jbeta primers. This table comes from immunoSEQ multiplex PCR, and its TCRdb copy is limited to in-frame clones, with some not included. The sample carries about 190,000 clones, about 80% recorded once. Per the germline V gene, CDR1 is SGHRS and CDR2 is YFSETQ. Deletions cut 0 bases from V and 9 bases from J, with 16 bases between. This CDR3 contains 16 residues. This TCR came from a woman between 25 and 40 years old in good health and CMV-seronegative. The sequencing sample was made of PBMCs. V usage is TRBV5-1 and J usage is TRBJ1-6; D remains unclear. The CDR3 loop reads CASSLDGSERPSPLHF. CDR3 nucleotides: TGCGCCAGCAGCTTGGACGGGTCGGAGCGCCCTTCACCCCTCCACTTT.